The next 8 T cell receptor beta chains were all read from a single sample in a study of T cells in Graves' hyperthyroidism and ophthalmopathy. Regions amplified from RNA transcripts were the TCR beta CDR3 regions. The HTBI primer set was used in a first-round RT-PCR of the TCR CDR3. A single record per CDR3 protein comes from TCRdb applying MiXCR to the multiplex PCR reads. Of about 270,000 distinct CDR3 sequences listed, approximately 23% were seen once; the top ten hold roughly 60%. Sequencing was performed on blood. Receptors were obtained from a man in his thirties or forties with Graves' ophthalmopathy.

V gene TRBV18 combines with J gene TRBJ2-1; 9 bases fit TRBD1. The CDR3 extends over 14 amino acids. The germline CDR1 and CDR2 sequences are KGHSH and LQKENI. The ends lost 5 bases at V and 5 bases at J; junction bases unmatched: 4. CDR3 region: CASSSGTGNNEQFF. In nucleotides, the CDR3 is TGTGCCAGCTCATCCGGGACAGGGAACAATGAGCAGTTCTTC.

The CDR3 bases are TGTGCCAGCTCACCTCGGACAGGGGGCACTAATGAAAAACTGTTTTTT. Translation gives CASSPRTGGTNEKLFF. The chain recombines TRBV18 with TRBJ1-4, with TRBD1 matching over 11 bases. CDR1 and CDR2 from the germline V gene are KGHSH and LQKENI. This CDR3 spans 16 amino acids. The V and J ends lost 3 bases and 2 bases, in that order; junction bases with no gene match: 2. The whole variable domain, filled in from reference TRBV18 and TRBJ1-4, reads NAGVMQNPRHLVRRRGQEARLRCSPMKGHSHVYWYRQLPEEGLKFMVYLQKENIIDESGMPKERFSAEFPKEGPSILRIQQVVRGDSAAYFCASSPRTGGTNEKLFFGSGTQLSVL.

This clonotype was recorded many times. The chain has TRBV11-3 and TRBJ1-1; no definite D call. The V and J ends lost 4 bases and 0 bases respectively, with 15 bases between them. This CDR3 is built from 16 residues. The germline CDR1 and CDR2 sequences are SGHNT and YENEEA. The CDR3 spells CASSSPGLGMNTEAFF. CDR3 sequence (DNA): TGTGCCAGCAGCTCCCCGGGCCTAGGAATGAACACTGAAGCTTTCTTT.

A few counts support this clonotype. The chain is built from TRBV20-1 and TRBJ1-2; 8 bases map to TRBD1. Per the germline V gene, CDR1 is DFQATT and CDR2 is SNEGSKA (reference sequence). This CDR3 spans 13 amino acids. V gave up 6 bases and J gave up 3 bases; unmatched junction bases: 6. For the CDR3, the DNA is TGCAGTGCCCGGACAGGGTTAGACTATGGCTACACCTTC. Its translation: CSARTGLDYGYTF.

This chain joins TRBV2 and TRBJ1-2; 7 nucleotides agree with TRBD1. The germline V gene encodes CDR1 SNHLY and CDR2 FYNNEI. With V trimmed by 11 bases and J by 7 bases, 22 bases remained unmatched. This CDR3 has 16 residues. This chain's CDR3 is CAGHEARDRGNRGYTF. The CDR3 DNA reads TGTGCCGGCCATGAGGCCCGGGACAGAGGGAATCGTGGCTACACCTTC.

This clonotype appeared many times. CDR3 coding DNA: TGTGCCAGCAGTTTTGGGGGGGGGAACACTGAAGCTTTCTTT. Translating it yields CASSFGGGNTEAFF. The V gene is TRBV12-3 or TRBV12-4, the J gene TRBJ1-1, with D possibly TRBD1 on 5 matching bases. The CDR3 sequence is 14 residues long. Deletions cut 3 bases from V and 1 base from J, with 9 bases between.

The genes are TRBV28 and TRBJ2-7, with D possibly being TRBD2 (6 bases). Trimming stripped 5 bases from V and 2 bases from J, with 19 bases between. The CDR3 consists of 16 residues. Looked up from germline, CDR1 is MDHEN and CDR2 is SYDVKM. The chain's CDR3 is CASSPPIGSGAYEQYF. In DNA, the CDR3 is TGTGCCAGCAGTCCCCCGATCGGGTCGGGAGCCTACGAGCAGTACTTC. The whole variable domain, filled in from reference TRBV28 and TRBJ2-7, reads DVKVTQSSRYLVKRTGEKVFLECVQDMDHENMFWYRQDPGLGLRLIYFSYDVKMKEKGDIPEGYSVSREKKERFSLILESASTNQTSMYLCASSPPIGSGAYEQYFGPGTRLTVT.

A few counts support this clonotype. The conserved phenylalanine or tryptophan is not found at the CDR3 terminus, so this likely reflects a read error. This rearrangement joins TRBV12-3 or TRBV12-4 to TRBJ2-4; 7 bases are a match to TRBD1. This CDR3 is built from 13 residues. The V gene end was trimmed by 6 bases and the J gene end by 4 bases; junction bases not matched to a gene: 3. The CDR3 region has the DNA TGTGCCAGCAGAGAGGGACAGAAAAACATTCAGTACTCC. This translates into CASREGQKNIQYS.